This TCR beta chain was captured in a study of a mutant IDH1 vaccine in newly diagnosed glioma. Background on the study: Patients previously underwent radiotherapy, temozolomide, or both, and most underwent both.

Repertoires were generated with immunoSEQ multiplex PCR, while TCRdb's copy carries only in-frame clones and drops some. The sample records about 36,000 clones, more than 90% being singletons. The time point is: baseline, week 1 (first vaccination visit). The treatment is: pre-vaccination baseline after standard-of-care therapy. The germline gives CDR1 MDHEN, CDR2 SYDVKM. The CDR3 is 15 residues long. With 5 bases removed from V and 5 bases from J, the gap between germline ends came to 15 bases. The receptor was isolated from a man younger than 35 with glioma. The sequenced sample was PBMCs, obtained from a glioma patient treated with radiotherapy, temozolomide or both. The chain is built from TRBV28 and TRBJ1-4; D gene unclear. In DNA form, the CDR3 reads TGTGCCAGCAGTGCCGGACCTTCCCTCAATGAAAAACTGTTTTTT. It specifies CASSAGPSLNEKLFF.